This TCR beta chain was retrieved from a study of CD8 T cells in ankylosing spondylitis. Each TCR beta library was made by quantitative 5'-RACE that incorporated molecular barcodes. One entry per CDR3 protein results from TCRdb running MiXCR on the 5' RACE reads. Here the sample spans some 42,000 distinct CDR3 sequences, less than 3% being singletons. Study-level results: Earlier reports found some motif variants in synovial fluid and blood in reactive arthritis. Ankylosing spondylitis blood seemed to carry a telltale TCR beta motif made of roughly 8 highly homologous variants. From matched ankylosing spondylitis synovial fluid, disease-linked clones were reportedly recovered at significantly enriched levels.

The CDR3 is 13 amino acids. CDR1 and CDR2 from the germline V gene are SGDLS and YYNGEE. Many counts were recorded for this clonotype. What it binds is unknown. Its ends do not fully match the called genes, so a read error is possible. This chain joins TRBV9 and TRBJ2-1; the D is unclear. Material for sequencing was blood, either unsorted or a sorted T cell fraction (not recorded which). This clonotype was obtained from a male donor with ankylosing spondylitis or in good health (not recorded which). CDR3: CASSSLDTGQIIF. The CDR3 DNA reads TGTGCCAGCAGCTCCCTAGATACGGGCCAAATTATCTTC.